This T cell receptor (beta chain) appears in the sequencing data of a study of blood T cell repertoires in COVID-19. For the study at large: Samples of COVID-19 (acute and convalescent) were obtained from the United States, Italy and Spain. T cells, B-cell-depleted T cells, or PBMCs provided the cDNA or gDNA that served as material.

V lost 6 bases and J lost 4; bases outside the gene matches: 10. There are 15 residues in the CDR3. Germline CDR1 KGHSH, CDR2 LQKENI. The authors' processing: Nucleated cell number was recorded as an estimate derived from reference gene primer amplification. Data came from immunoSEQ multiplex PCR; TCRdb stores just in-frame clones and leaves some out. V, J and clone size are those of that table, while D and trimming were read from the DNA. Of about 140,000 clones in the sample, approximately 79% were seen once. Sequenced sample: peripheral blood. This TCR derives from a man in his sixties with acute or convalescent COVID-19. V and J are TRBV18 and TRBJ2-7; 9 bases are shared with TRBD1. The DNA for the CDR3 is TGTGCCAGCTCGCCGGGACAGGGCTCGGGGTACGAGCAGTACTTC. This codes for CASSPGQGSGYEQYF.